The clone carrying this T cell receptor beta chain was detected many times. The CDR3 runs to 15 residues. Germline V gives CDR1 MNHNS, CDR2 SASEGT. Losses at the gene ends were 6 bases for V and 1 base for J; bases not matched to a gene: 9. Genomic DNA, the template, was used for profiling of the TCR beta VDJ and CDR3. TCRdb called the reads again in MiXCR, with one record for every CDR3 protein. Here the sample spans some 160,000 distinct CDR3 sequences, 40% to 55% being singletons. This sample stems from a study of CD8+CD57+ T cells in acquired aplastic anemia. Individuals selected for sequencing had exhibited CD8+CD57+ cell expansion on flow cytometry. Receipt of therapy had not occurred in any patient by the time of blood sampling.

The specimen was sorted CD4+, CD8+, or CD8+CD57+ T cells (not recorded which) from PBMCs. This rearrangement joins TRBV6-1 to TRBJ2-7, with 7 bases aligning to TRBD2. The TCR sequence derives from a human donor with aplastic anemia. Here the CDR3 DNA reads TGTGCCAGCAGGGCCCTAGGGCGGGGGTCCTACGAGCAGTACTTC. Translated: CASRALGRGSYEQYF.